One and the same sample provided the 5 T cell receptor beta chains below, sequenced in a study of cytotoxic CD8 clonotypes in ibrutinib-treated CLL. Repertoires were generated with immunoSEQ multiplex PCR, while TCRdb's copy carries only in-frame clones and drops some. The data show fewer than 25,000 clones, with roughly four fifths seen just once and approximately 7.2% held by the top ten. Sequencing was performed on PBMCs, taken before ibrutinib treatment. These receptors all come from a human donor with chronic lymphocytic leukemia.

The chain links TRBV6-6 to TRBJ2-7; TRBD1 matches at 12 bases. The CDR3 is 15 amino acids. The V segment lost 5 bases and the J segment 6 bases; nucleotides outside the gene matches: 8. Germline V gives CDR1 MNHNY, CDR2 SVGAGI (reference sequence). CDR3 sequence reads: CASSPPGQGAREQYF. CDR3 coding DNA: TGTGCCAGCAGTCCCCCGGGACAGGGGGCGCGCGAGCAGTACTTC.

J is TRBJ2-5 and V is TRBV28; 8 nucleotides agree with TRBD1. The CDR3 covers 15 residues. Germline V gene lookup returns CDR1 MDHEN and CDR2 SYDVKM. The V segment lost 6 bases and the J segment 2 bases; nucleotides outside the gene matches: 8. The CDR3 is CASSKTGDRQETQYF. CDR3 nucleotides: TGTGCCAGCAGCAAGACAGGGGATCGGCAAGAGACCCAGTACTTC.

This rearrangement joins TRBV7-2 to TRBJ1-2; D gene uncertain. This CDR3 region has 14 residues. Germline loops: CDR1 SGHTA, CDR2 FQGNSA. V shed 1 base and J shed 8 bases, with 14 bases lying between them. CDR3 in amino acids: CASSLGRDFGGYTF. The DNA of the CDR3 is TGTGCCAGCAGCTTAGGTCGCGACTTTGGCGGCTACACCTTC. Together with reference TRBV7-2 and TRBJ1-2, the CDR3 gives the full variable domain: GAGVSQSPSNKVTEKGKDVELRCDPISGHTALYWYRQSLGQGLEFLIYFQGNSAPDKSGLPSDRFSAERTGGSVSTLTIQRTQQEDSAVYLCASSLGRDFGGYTFGSGTRLTVV.

The V gene is TRBV30, the J gene TRBJ1-2; 7 bases align to TRBD1. The germline gives CDR1 GTSNPN, CDR2 SVGIG (reference sequence). The CDR3 consists of 13 residues. The CDR3 DNA reads TGTGCGTGGGGGGCAGGGGGAAAGGGTGGCTACACCTTC. It translates to CAWGAGGKGGYTF.

This sequence joins TRBV28 and TRBJ2-2; the match to TRBD1 covers 11 bases. V shed 4 bases, J shed 3 bases, and the junction held 4 bases outside the gene matches. This CDR3 contains 16 residues. In germline, CDR1 is MDHEN, CDR2 SYDVKM. CDR3 coding DNA: TGTGCCAGCAGTTCCGTGGGACAGGGGGACACCGGGGAGCTGTTTTTT. It encodes CASSSVGQGDTGELFF.